Presented here are 29 T cell receptor beta chains from one specimen sequenced in a study of post-analysis software for immune sequencing data. Regarding the study as a whole: Among roughly 5 TRBV segments more frequent in patients than controls were TRBV5-6, TRBV5-1 and TRBV20-1.

Unique molecular identifiers were carried by the TCR beta cDNA libraries. TCRdb ran MiXCR on the PCR reads and lists one entry per CDR3 protein. Of fewer than 700,000 distinct CDR3 sequences listed, roughly 47% were seen once; the top ten hold about 1.5%. For these receptors, no antigen is known. The sequenced sample was blood. The source of these receptors is a girl aged 10-17 years with multiple sclerosis.

The chain couples TRBV7-9 to TRBJ2-5; D gene unclear. Germline CDR1 SEHNR, CDR2 FQNEAQ (reference sequence). The length of the CDR3 is 13 residues. V lost 4 bases, J lost 11 bases, and 17 bases lay in between. In DNA form, the CDR3 reads TGTGCCAGCAGCTCGCCATTAACCTACGGGCAGTACTTC. It is translated as CASSSPLTYGQYF.

The chain recombines TRBV7-9 with TRBJ2-7; 10 bases agree with TRBD2. This CDR3 has 14 amino acids. The junction had 7 bases not matched to a gene; V was cut back by 8 bases and J by 3 bases. Germline V gene lookup returns CDR1 SEHNR and CDR2 FQNEAQ (reference sequence). DNA for the CDR3: TGTGCCAGCGGCGGGGGGACTAGCGACTACGAGCAGTACTTC. Translating it yields CASGGGTSDYEQYF.

V and J are TRBV20-1 and TRBJ2-3; 9 bases fit TRBD2. Trimming took 2 bases from V and 6 from J; bases not matched to a gene: 15. The CDR3 consists of 17 residues. Per the germline V gene, CDR1 is DFQATT and CDR2 is SNEGSKA (reference sequence). In DNA, the CDR3 is TGCAGTGCTAGACCAGGGGGTCTAGCGGGGTTCACCGATACGCAGTATTTT. Protein: CSARPGGLAGFTDTQYF.

This clonotype was observed a handful of times. The CDR3 sequence: CASSFGWGSYQETQYF. The CDR3 DNA sequence: TGTGCCAGCAGCTTCGGGTGGGGCTCCTACCAAGAGACCCAGTACTTC. The chain combines TRBV7-9 with TRBJ2-5; TRBD1 might be the D (5 bases). Germline V gene sequence: CDR1 SEHNR, CDR2 FQNEAQ (reference sequence). The CDR3 covers 16 residues. V gave up 3 bases and J gave up 0 bases, with 14 bases separating them.

Only one count was recorded for this clonotype. This chain uses TRBV5-1 with TRBJ2-6; no reliable D call. Germline V gives CDR1 SGHRS, CDR2 YFSETQ. V was cut by 2 bases and J by 0 bases, with 18 bases left in between. CDR3 size: 19 residues. CDR3 DNA sequence: TGCGCCAGCAGCTTTCGTGCCGCAGGAACAGCCTCTGGGGCCAACGTCCTGACTTTC. Its protein product is CASSFRAAGTASGANVLTF. The variable domain in full, completed from reference TRBV5-1 and TRBJ2-6, reads KAGVTQTPRYLIKTRGQQVTLSCSPISGHRSVSWYQQTPGQGLQFLFEYFSETQRNKGNFPGRFSGRQFSNSRSEMNVSTLELGDSALYLCASSFRAAGTASGANVLTFGAGSRLTVL.

Only a few counts were recorded for this clonotype. The chain has TRBV20-1 and TRBJ1-1; 9 nucleotides agree with TRBD1. Trimming removed 6 bases from V and 5 bases from J; junction bases left unmatched: 4. CDR3 length equals 12 residues. CDR1 DFQATT and CDR2 SNEGSKA come from the germline V gene (reference sequence). In DNA, the CDR3 is TGCAGTGCCCCGGGACAGGGAACTGAAGCTTTCTTT. It specifies CSAPGQGTEAFF.

The table lists this clonotype with a few counts. This chain links TRBV9 with TRBJ2-4, with 9 bases lining up with TRBD2. With V trimmed by 3 bases and J by 13 bases, 8 bases remained unmatched. The CDR3 is made up of 13 amino acids. The germline gives CDR1 SGDLS, CDR2 YYNGEE. The CDR3 DNA is TGTGCCAGCAGCGGTGGGCTAGCGGGGCAACAGTACTTC. Protein product: CASSGGLAGQQYF.

V usage is TRBV7-2 and J usage is TRBJ1-1; no firm D call. The V gene's germline CDR1 is SGHTA and CDR2 FQGNSA. Trimming stripped 4 bases from V and 1 base from J, with 10 bases between. The CDR3 runs to 14 residues. The CDR3 nucleotides are TGTGCCAGCAGCTCCAGAGGGCCGAACACTGAAGCTTTCTTT. Translating it yields CASSSRGPNTEAFF. Looking up the rest from reference TRBV7-2 and TRBJ1-1 gives the full variable domain: GAGVSQSPSNKVTEKGKDVELRCDPISGHTALYWYRQSLGQGLEFLIYFQGNSAPDKSGLPSDRFSAERTGGSVSTLTIQRTQQEDSAVYLCASSSRGPNTEAFFGQGTRLTVV.

This clonotype was detected a few times. The chain recombines TRBV29-1 with TRBJ2-1, with 8 positions matching TRBD2. V lost 0 bases and J lost 0; bases outside the gene matches: 10. Per germline, CDR1 SQVTM and CDR2 ANQGSEA. The length of the CDR3 is 18 residues. CDR3 sequence: CSVEDWLAGLSSYNEQFF. DNA of the CDR3: TGCAGCGTTGAAGACTGGCTAGCGGGTCTTAGCTCCTACAATGAGCAGTTCTTC.

This clonotype occurred a few times. The chain combines TRBV5-1 with TRBJ2-1; TRBD2 matches at 9 bases. J lost 3 bases, V lost 5 bases, and 3 bases had no gene match. This CDR3 region has 14 residues. Looked up from germline, CDR1 is SGHRS and CDR2 is YFSETQ. The DNA for the CDR3 is TGCGCCAGCAGTTCAGCGGGAGGCTACAATGAGCAGTTCTTC. Residues: CASSSAGGYNEQFF. Drawing the rest from reference TRBV5-1 and TRBJ2-1, the complete variable domain is KAGVTQTPRYLIKTRGQQVTLSCSPISGHRSVSWYQQTPGQGLQFLFEYFSETQRNKGNFPGRFSGRQFSNSRSEMNVSTLELGDSALYLCASSSAGGYNEQFFGPGTRLTVL.

The chain uses TRBV5-1 and TRBJ2-3; the D gene is possibly TRBD2 (6 bases). The V and J ends lost 1 base and 1 base respectively, with 16 bases between them. Per the germline V gene, CDR1 is SGHRS and CDR2 is YFSETQ. The CDR3 length is 17 residues. As DNA, the CDR3 is TGCGCCAGCAGCTTGCTCCCCGGACTATCGCGCACAGATACGCAGTATTTT. Translation: CASSLLPGLSRTDTQYF.

DNA of the CDR3: TGTGCCAGCAGCGAAGGGACAGGGCGAAACATTCAGTACTTC. Translating it yields CASSEGTGRNIQYF. The V and J genes are TRBV7-8 and TRBJ2-4, with 9 positions matching TRBD1. This CDR3 region has 14 residues. The germline gives CDR1 SGHVS, CDR2 FQNEAQ. V shed 5 bases, J shed 6 bases, and the junction held 5 bases outside the gene matches.

The DNA of the CDR3 is TGTGCCAGCAGAAGGGACTCCTACTACGAGCAGTACTTC. Protein: CASRRDSYYEQYF. The chain links TRBV7-9 to TRBJ2-7; a possible D gene is TRBD2 (6 bases). Between the trimmed V and J ends, which lost 6 bases and 3 bases, there was a span of 12 bases. CDR3 length: 13 residues. CDR1 is SEHNR, CDR2 FQNEAQ, per germline (reference sequence).

The CDR3 reads CASSSRGNQYF. CDR3 in DNA: TGTGCCAGCAGCTCTCGGGGGAATCAGTACTTC. This rearrangement joins TRBV11-2 to TRBJ2-4; maybe TRBD2 (6 bases). V lost 4 bases to trimming and J lost 12 bases, with 10 bases between them. The germline V gene encodes CDR1 SGHAT and CDR2 FQNNGV. This CDR3 has 11 amino acids.

The J gene is TRBJ2-2, the V gene TRBV7-9; D remains ambiguous. The CDR3 spans 16 residues. The germline V and J ends were trimmed by 3 bases and 3 bases, with 14 bases remaining between them. Per the germline V gene, CDR1 is SEHNR and CDR2 is FQNEAQ (reference sequence). The CDR3 region is CASSFRYNYYTGELFF. The CDR3 nucleotides read TGTGCCAGCAGCTTTCGGTACAACTATTACACCGGGGAGCTGTTTTTT.

The rearrangement links TRBV6-1 to TRBJ1-5; the match to TRBD1 covers 8 bases. The length of the CDR3 is 15 residues. Germline lookup yields CDR1 MNHNS and CDR2 SASEGT. J gave up 7 bases and V 2 bases, and 7 bases lay outside the gene matches. The CDR3 DNA reads TGTGCCAGCAGTGAACATGGACAGGGCGGGCAGCCCCAGCATTTT. It yields the protein CASSEHGQGGQPQHF.

This chain joins TRBV10-3 and TRBJ2-7; 7 bases match TRBD2. The CDR3 runs to 15 residues. Germline lookup yields CDR1 ENHRY and CDR2 SYGVKD. V gave up 0 bases and J gave up 3 bases; unmatched junction bases: 5. CDR3 residues: CAISESTGRDYEQYF. The CDR3 DNA is TGTGCCATCAGTGAGTCGACGGGGAGGGACTACGAGCAGTACTTC.

A single count supports this clonotype. Being one base from a much bigger clone, this may be a read error. The CDR3 DNA follows: TGTGCCAGCAGTCCTAGCGGGGGGCCCTACAATGAGCAGTACTTC. As protein: CASSPSGGPYNEQYF. The rearrangement joins TRBV7-3 to TRBJ2-1; 11 bases are shared with TRBD2. Gene TRBJ2-7 matches the end of the DNA better, so the J call may be wrong. This CDR3 has 15 amino acids. Looked up from germline, CDR1 is SGHTA and CDR2 is FQGTGA.

The genes are TRBV3-1 and TRBJ1-1; D is perhaps TRBD1 (5 bases). Germline CDR1 LGHDT, CDR2 YNNKEL (reference sequence). V lost 8 bases, J lost 8 bases, and 18 bases lay in between. The length of the CDR3 is 13 residues. Here the CDR3 DNA reads TGTGCCAGCCGCATGCAGGGTCAAGGGGAAGCTTTCTTT. Residues: CASRMQGQGEAFF.

The genes are TRBV5-6 and TRBJ2-3; D is undetermined. The V and J ends lost 1 base and 0 bases respectively, with 30 bases between them. Germline V gene data show CDR1 as SGHDT and CDR2 as YYEEEE. The CDR3 loop spans 22 amino acids. The CDR3 nucleotides are TGTGCCAGCAGCTTGAGACCGACGTGGGCTGAGAGTTACCTTTCTAGCACAGATACGCAGTATTTT. Protein product: CASSLRPTWAESYLSSTDTQYF. Full variable domain (outside the CDR3, taken from reference TRBV5-6 and TRBJ2-3): DAGVTQSPTHLIKTRGQQVTLRCSPKSGHDTVSWYQQALGQGPQFIFQYYEEEERQRGNFPDRFSGHQFPNYSSELNVNALLLGDSALYLCASSLRPTWAESYLSSTDTQYFGPGTRLTVL.

The V call is TRBV29-1, the J call TRBJ2-7; no reliable D call. V was pared by 4 bases and J by 1 base, with 5 bases between. The CDR3 is 11 residues long. Germline CDR1 reads SQVTM; CDR2 reads ANQGSEA. In nucleotides, the CDR3 is TGCAGCGTTGCAGTTTCCTACGAGCAGTACTTC. Encoded protein: CSVAVSYEQYF.

The rearrangement links TRBV5-1 to TRBJ2-7; TRBD2 aligns across 12 bases. Unmatched junction bases numbered 5, after V lost 4 bases and J lost 6 bases. The CDR3 has 14 residues. Germline V lookup: CDR1 SGHRS, CDR2 YFSETQ. The DNA for the CDR3 is TGCGCCAGCAGCCCAAGGACTAGCGGGATCGAGCAGTACTTC. Encoded protein: CASSPRTSGIEQYF.

The chain carries TRBV6-5 and TRBJ1-2; tentatively, D is TRBD1 (5 bases). V lost 5 bases to trimming and J lost 6 bases, with 16 bases between them. Germline CDR1 MNHEY, CDR2 SVGAGI. The CDR3 has 14 residues. This CDR3 reads CASSGLREGNGYTF. The DNA of the CDR3 is TGTGCCAGCAGTGGTTTGCGGGAGGGGAATGGCTACACCTTC.

This clonotype was observed a handful of times. The rearrangement joins TRBV20-1 to TRBJ2-7, with TRBD2 as a possible D gene (5 bases). Between the trimmed V and J ends, which lost 6 bases and 3 bases, there was a span of 18 bases. CDR1 is DFQATT and CDR2 is SNEGSKA in the germline V gene (reference sequence). This CDR3 has 14 amino acids. CDR3 bases: TGCAGTGCCATCGAGCTCCTCGGGAACTACGAGCAGTACTTC. Amino acid sequence: CSAIELLGNYEQYF.

This clonotype was found many times. The rearrangement links TRBV6-1 to TRBJ2-7, with 8 bases fitting TRBD1. V trimming: 1 base; J trimming: 2 bases; junction bases outside the gene matches: 4. The CDR3 length is 15 residues. The germline CDR1 and CDR2 sequences are MNHNS and SASEGT. The CDR3 sequence is CASSEGQGYPYEQYF. CDR3 in DNA: TGTGCCAGCAGTGAAGGACAGGGGTACCCCTACGAGCAGTACTTC.

The chain recombines TRBV12-3 or TRBV12-4 with TRBJ1-2, with D maybe TRBD1 (5 bases). The CDR3 covers 13 residues. V lost 6 bases to trimming and J lost 2 bases, with 10 bases between them. The CDR3 DNA reads as TGTGCCAGCAGCACGGACAAGAACTATGGCTACACCTTC. Translating gives CASSTDKNYGYTF.

This clonotype was recorded a few times. The CDR3 DNA is TGTGCCAGCAGTCCGAACCTAGCAGGGGCAGAGACCCAGTACTTC. It yields the protein CASSPNLAGAETQYF. V usage is TRBV12-3 or TRBV12-4 and J usage is TRBJ2-5; possible D gene TRBD1, 6 bases. The CDR3 runs to 15 residues. V shed 5 bases and J shed 4 bases, with 17 bases lying between them.

This sequence joins TRBV7-9 and TRBJ1-1, with D possibly TRBD1 on 6 matching bases. Germline V CDR1 and CDR2: SEHNR, FQNEAQ (reference sequence). This CDR3 contains 16 residues. V lost 0 bases to trimming and J lost 0 bases, with 11 bases between them. CDR3 protein: CASSLAGGWVNTEAFF. The CDR3, as DNA: TGTGCCAGCAGCTTAGCGGGGGGCTGGGTGAACACTGAAGCTTTCTTT.

Regarding this clonotype: Relative to the germline gene, one junction end is altered; a read error may explain this. This sequence joins TRBV5-1 and TRBJ2-1; the D is unclear. The germline gives CDR1 SGHRS, CDR2 YFSETQ. The CDR3 loop spans 12 amino acids. The CDR3 sequence is CASSLEERERFF. Written as DNA, the CDR3 is TGCGCCAGCAGCTTGGAAGAGCGTGAGCGGTTCTTC.